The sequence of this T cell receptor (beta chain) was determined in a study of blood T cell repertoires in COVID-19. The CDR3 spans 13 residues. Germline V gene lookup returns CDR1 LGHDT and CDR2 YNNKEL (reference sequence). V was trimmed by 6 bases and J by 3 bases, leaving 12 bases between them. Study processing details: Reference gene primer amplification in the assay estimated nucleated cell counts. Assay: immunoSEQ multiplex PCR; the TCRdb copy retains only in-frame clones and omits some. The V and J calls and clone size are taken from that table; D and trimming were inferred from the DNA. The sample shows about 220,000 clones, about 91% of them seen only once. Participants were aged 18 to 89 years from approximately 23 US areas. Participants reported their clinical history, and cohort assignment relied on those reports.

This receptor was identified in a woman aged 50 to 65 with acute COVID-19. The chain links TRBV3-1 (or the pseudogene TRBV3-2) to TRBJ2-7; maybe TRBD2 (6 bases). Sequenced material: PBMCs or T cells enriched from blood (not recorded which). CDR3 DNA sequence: TGTGCCAGCAGTCAGGGACTCTACTACGAGCAGTACTTC. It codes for CASSQGLYYEQYF.